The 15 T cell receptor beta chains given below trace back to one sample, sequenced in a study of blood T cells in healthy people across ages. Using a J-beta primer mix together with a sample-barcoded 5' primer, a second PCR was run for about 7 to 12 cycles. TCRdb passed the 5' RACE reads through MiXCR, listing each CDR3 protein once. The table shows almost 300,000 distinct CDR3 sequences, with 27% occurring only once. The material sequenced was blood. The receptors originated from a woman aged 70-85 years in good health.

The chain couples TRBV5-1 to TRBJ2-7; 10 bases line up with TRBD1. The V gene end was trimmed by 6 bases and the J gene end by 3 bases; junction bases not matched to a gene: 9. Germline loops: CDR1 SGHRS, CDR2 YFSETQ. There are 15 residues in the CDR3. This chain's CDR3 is CASKIRTGGSYEQYF. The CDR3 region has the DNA TGCGCCAGCAAGATTCGGACAGGGGGTAGCTACGAGCAGTACTTC.

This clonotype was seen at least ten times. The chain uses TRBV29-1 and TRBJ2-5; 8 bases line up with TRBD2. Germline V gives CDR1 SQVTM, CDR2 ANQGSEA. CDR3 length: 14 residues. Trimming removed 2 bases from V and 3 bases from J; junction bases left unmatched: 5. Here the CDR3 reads CSVEKIAGKETQYF. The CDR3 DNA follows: TGCAGCGTTGAAAAAATAGCGGGAAAAGAGACCCAGTACTTC.

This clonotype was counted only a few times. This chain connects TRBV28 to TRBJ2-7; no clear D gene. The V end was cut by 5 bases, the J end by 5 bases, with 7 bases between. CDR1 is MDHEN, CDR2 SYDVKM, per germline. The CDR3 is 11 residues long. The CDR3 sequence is CASSGLHEQYF. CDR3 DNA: TGTGCCAGCAGTGGGCTCCACGAGCAGTACTTC.

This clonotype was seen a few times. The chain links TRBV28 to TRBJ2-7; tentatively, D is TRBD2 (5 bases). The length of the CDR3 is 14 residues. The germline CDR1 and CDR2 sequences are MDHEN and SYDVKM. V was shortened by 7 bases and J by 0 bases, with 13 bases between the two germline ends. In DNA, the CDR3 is TGTGCCAGCACCGGAGGACGGAGCTCCTACGAGCAGTACTTC. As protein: CASTGGRSSYEQYF.

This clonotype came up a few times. CDR3 sequence reads: CASSLLADINYEQYF. DNA of the CDR3: TGTGCCAGCAGCTTACTAGCGGACATCAACTACGAGCAGTACTTC. This chain joins TRBV7-9 and TRBJ2-7, with 7 bases matching TRBD2. J gave up 3 bases and V 2 bases, and 7 bases lay outside the gene matches. This CDR3 has 15 residues. In germline, CDR1 is SEHNR, CDR2 FQNEAQ (reference sequence).

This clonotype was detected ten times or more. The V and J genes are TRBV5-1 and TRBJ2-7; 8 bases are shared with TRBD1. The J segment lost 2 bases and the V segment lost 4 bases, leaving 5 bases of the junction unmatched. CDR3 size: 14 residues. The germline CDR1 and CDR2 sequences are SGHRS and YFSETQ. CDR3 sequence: CASSARQGPYEQYF. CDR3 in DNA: TGCGCCAGCAGCGCCAGACAGGGGCCCTACGAGCAGTACTTC.

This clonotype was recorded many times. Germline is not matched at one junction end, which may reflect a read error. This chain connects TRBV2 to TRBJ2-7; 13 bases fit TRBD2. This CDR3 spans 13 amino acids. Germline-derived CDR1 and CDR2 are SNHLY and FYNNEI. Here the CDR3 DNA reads TGTGCCAGCAGTCCCGGGACTAGCGGGACCACCGACTTC. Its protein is CASSPGTSGTTDF.

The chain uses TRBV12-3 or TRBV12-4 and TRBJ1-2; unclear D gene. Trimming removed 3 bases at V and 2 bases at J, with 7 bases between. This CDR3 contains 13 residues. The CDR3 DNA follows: TGTGCCAGCAGTTTCCGAGGGAACTATGGCTACACCTTC. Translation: CASSFRGNYGYTF.

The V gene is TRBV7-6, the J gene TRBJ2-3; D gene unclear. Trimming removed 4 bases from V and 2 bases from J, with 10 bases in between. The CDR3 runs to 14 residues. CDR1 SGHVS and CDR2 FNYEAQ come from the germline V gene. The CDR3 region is CASSSGRITDTQYF. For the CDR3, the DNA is TGTGCCAGCAGCTCAGGACGGATCACAGATACGCAGTATTTT.

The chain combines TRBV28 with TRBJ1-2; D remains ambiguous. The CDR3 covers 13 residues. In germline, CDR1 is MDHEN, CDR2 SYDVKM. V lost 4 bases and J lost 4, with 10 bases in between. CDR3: CASSSLRSYGYTF. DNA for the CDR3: TGTGCCAGCAGTTCCCTCCGATCCTATGGCTACACCTTC.

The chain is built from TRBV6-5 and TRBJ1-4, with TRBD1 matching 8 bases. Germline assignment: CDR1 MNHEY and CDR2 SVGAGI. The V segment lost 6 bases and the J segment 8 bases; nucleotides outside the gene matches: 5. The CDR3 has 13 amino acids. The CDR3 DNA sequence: TGTGCCAGCAGGGGACAGGTCCTCGAAAAACTGTTTTTT. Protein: CASRGQVLEKLFF.

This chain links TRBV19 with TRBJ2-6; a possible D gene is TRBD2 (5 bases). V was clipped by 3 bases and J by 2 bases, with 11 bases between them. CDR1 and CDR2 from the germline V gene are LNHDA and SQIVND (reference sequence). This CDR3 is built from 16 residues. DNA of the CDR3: TGTGCCAGTAGTATCCCGAGCGGTACTGGGGCCAACGTCCTGACTTTC. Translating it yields CASSIPSGTGANVLTF.

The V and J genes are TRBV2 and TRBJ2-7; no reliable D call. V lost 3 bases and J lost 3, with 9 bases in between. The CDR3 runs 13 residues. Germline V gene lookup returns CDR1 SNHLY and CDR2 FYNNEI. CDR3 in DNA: TGTGCCAGCAGTGAGTTGCGGCTCTACGAGCAGTACTTC. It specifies CASSELRLYEQYF.

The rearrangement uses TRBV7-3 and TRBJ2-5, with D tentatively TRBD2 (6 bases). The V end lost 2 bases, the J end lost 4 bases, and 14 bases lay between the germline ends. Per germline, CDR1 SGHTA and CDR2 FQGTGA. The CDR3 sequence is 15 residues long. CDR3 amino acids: CASSLAAGIGETQYF. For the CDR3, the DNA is TGTGCCAGCAGCTTAGCGGCGGGAATTGGAGAGACCCAGTACTTC.

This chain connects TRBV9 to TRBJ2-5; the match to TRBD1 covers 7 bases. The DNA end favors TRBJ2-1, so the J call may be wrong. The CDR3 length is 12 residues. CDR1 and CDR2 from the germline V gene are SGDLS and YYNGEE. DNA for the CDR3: TGTGCCAGCAGCGACCCAGGGGGTGAGCAGTTCTTC. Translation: CASSDPGGEQFF.